The T cell receptor (beta chain) described here comes from a study of blood T cell repertoires in COVID-19 (dated by TCRdb to between 2020 and 2021). As for the study more broadly: The collaborator samples originated in the United States, Italy and Spain and spanned the acute and convalescent phases of COVID-19. The samples were drawn from two sources: the first 160 participants of the ongoing ImmuneRACE study, and some 1,300 subjects contributed by 6 global collaborators. Nearly every sample came with metadata listing a de-identified subject ID, COVID-19 status, age in years and sex. Subjects who had been exposed to COVID-19, were actively infected with it, or had recovered from it provided the deeply sampled blood TCRbeta repertoires that made up the dataset. The repertoires were released in a freely available public database meant as a resource for research on the immune response to SARS-CoV-2. Where HLA class I and class II types were available, the types were taken from metadata supplied by the sample provider, not from assay-based typing. The prospective study material was composed of cDNA or gDNA derived from T cells, B-cell-depleted T cells, or PBMCs.

Participants in the prospective study were enrolled through a virtual design, were aged about 18 to 100 years, and lived in 24 United States geographic areas. Cohort assignment in the prospective study relied on participant-reported clinical history from a screening survey and a study questionnaire. For ImmuneRACE Cohort 3, a participant was defined as recovered based on two consecutive negative NP/OP PCR tests, clearance by a healthcare professional, or resolution of symptoms. In the prospective study, whole blood, serum and a nasopharyngeal or oropharyngeal swab were collected from each participant by mobile phlebotomists. Additional blood draws and questionnaires over an approximately 2-month period could optionally be provided by prospective study participants. Before DNA extraction, blood samples from the prospective study were shipped at room temperature or frozen. The study at large found these results: The amount of clinical and demographic metadata varied by source and participant and was provided uncurated.

The CDR3 goes from the cysteine to the phenylalanine over 15 residues. The CDR3 DNA has 45 bases and is translated from base 1. The germline V gene specifies KGHSH as CDR1 and LQKENI as CDR2. Clipping removes 3 bases from V and 5 bases from J, with 7 as the unmatched junction base count. Concerning this clone: Which antigen it targets is not known. Base quality data are lacking; no much larger clone is found one base away.

TCRbeta CDR3 regions were amplified from genomic DNA by means of the immunoSEQ Assay, a bias-controlled multiplex PCR. The original pipeline was this. The number of nucleated cells in each sample was estimated from the amplification of reference gene primers within the assay. To quantify the absolute abundance of each unique TCRbeta CDR3 rearrangement, sequence reads were collapsed and filtered. For each sample, productive Simpson clonality was calculated by taking the square root of Simpson's diversity index across productive rearrangements. Here the immuneACCESS table is served through TCRdb, limited to in-frame sequences with V and J called. Missing clones are a known gap in these copies; in checked studies unresolved V genes cover under half, and the rest lacks a known reason. V, J and clone size were drawn from that table, and D and trimming were deduced from the DNA. In this sample the table shows about 480,000 clones, around 85% of which occur a single time. The ten most abundant clones make up 8% to 9.5% of the sample.

What was sequenced was PBMCs or T cells enriched from blood (not recorded which). The receptor's source is a woman between 55 and 75 years old who had recovered from COVID-19. The rearranged segments are TRBV18 and TRBJ2-5; 9 bases in the middle match TRBD1. The CDR3 protein sequence reads: CASSPGTGRLETQYF. The bases are TGTGCCAGCTCACCTGGGACAGGGAGGTTGGAGACCCAGTACTTC.